This TCR beta chain was identified in a study of cytomegalovirus exposure and HLA in healthy donors. The study, taken as a whole, reports: The authors listed about 170 TCR beta chains as cytomegalovirus-associated. In a later analysis, several top co-occurrence clusters appeared linked to parvovirus B19, influenza, CMV and Epstein-Barr virus.

Concerning this clone itself: The antigen remains undetermined.

Although they were nominally healthy when sampled, donors likely had unrecorded immune exposures. This PCR relied on a set of 60 Vbeta primers and 13 Jbeta primers. Only in-frame clones appear in the TCRdb table, and some are missing; sequencing was by immunoSEQ multiplex PCR. The table shows approximately 120,000 clones, with 81% occurring only once. The source is a man in his late teens or twenties in good health and CMV-seronegative. Sequencing was done on a sample of PBMCs.

The CDR3 nucleotides read TGTGCCAGCAGCAGGACAGGGAGGGTTTACAATGAGCAGTTCTTC. Translated, it gives CASSRTGRVYNEQFF. This chain uses TRBV7-9 with TRBJ2-1; possible D gene TRBD1, 8 bases. The V gene lost 5 bases and the J gene lost 4 bases, with 15 bases spanning the gap. The CDR3 is 15 residues long. Germline-derived CDR1 and CDR2 are SEHNR and FQNEAQ (reference sequence).